This TCR beta chain was sequenced in a study of a mutant IDH1 vaccine in newly diagnosed glioma. Overall study: Patients, over weeks 1, 3, 5, 7, 11, 15, 19 and 23, received a total of eight vaccinations. Earlier care involved radiotherapy, temozolomide, or both, and the majority received both.

A note on this clone: As yet, its antigen is unknown.

The V end lost 1 base, the J end lost 5 bases, and 20 bases lay between the germline ends. This CDR3 comprises 17 residues. Germline CDR1 is SGHVS and CDR2 is FQNEAQ. Noted time point: week 23, last vaccination. The study gave 300 ug of mutant IDH1 20-mer peptide per vaccine dose, with topical imiquimod. New WHO grade 3 or 4 astrocytomas that were IDH1-mutant and ATRX-lost had been found in donors. Generated by immunoSEQ multiplex PCR, the TCRdb table keeps only in-frame clones and is missing some. The repertoire includes about 64,000 clones, about 85% of them detected once, and 4% sits in the top ten.

The V gene is TRBV7-8, the J gene TRBJ1-2; tentative D call: TRBD1 (6 bases). The clonotype originates from a man younger than 40 with glioma. The sequencing here drew on PBMCs, taken from a glioma patient whose treatment included an IDH1 peptide vaccine. The CDR3 nucleotides read TGTGCCAGCAGCTTAGAGGGGGGGCAGGGTTCATTATATGGCTACACCTTC. Translating it yields CASSLEGGQGSLYGYTF.